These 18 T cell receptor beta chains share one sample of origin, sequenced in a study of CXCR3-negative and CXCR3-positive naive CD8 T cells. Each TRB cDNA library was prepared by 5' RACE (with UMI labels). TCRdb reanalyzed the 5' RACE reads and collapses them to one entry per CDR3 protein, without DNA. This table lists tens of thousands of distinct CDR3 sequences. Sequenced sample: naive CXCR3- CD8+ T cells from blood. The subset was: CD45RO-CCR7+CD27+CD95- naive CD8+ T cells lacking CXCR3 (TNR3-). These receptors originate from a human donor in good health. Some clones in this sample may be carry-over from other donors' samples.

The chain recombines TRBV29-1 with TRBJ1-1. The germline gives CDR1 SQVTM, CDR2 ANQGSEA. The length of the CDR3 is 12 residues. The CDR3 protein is CSVGGLFNEAFF.

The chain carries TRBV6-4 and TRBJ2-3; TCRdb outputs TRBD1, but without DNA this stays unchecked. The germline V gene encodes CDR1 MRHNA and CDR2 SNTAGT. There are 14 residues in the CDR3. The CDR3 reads CASRPGQDVDTQYF.

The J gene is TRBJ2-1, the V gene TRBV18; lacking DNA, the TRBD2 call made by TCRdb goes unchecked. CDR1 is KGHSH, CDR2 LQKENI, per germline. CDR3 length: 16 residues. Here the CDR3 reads CASSRNRDSGRNEQFF.

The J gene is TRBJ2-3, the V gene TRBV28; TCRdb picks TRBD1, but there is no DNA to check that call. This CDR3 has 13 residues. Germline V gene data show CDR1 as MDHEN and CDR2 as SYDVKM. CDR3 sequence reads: CASSRDSTDTQYF. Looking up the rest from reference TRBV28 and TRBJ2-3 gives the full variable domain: DVKVTQSSRYLVKRTGEKVFLECVQDMDHENMFWYRQDPGLGLRLIYFSYDVKMKEKGDIPEGYSVSREKKERFSLILESASTNQTSMYLCASSRDSTDTQYFGPGTRLTVL.

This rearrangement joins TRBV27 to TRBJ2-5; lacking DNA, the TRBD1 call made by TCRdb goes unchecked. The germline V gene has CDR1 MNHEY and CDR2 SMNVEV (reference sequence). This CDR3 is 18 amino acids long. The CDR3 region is CASSLFGSSGGEAETQYF.

CDR3 protein: CASSPFQGRVYEQYF. The chain has TRBV7-9 and TRBJ2-7; TCRdb's assignment of TRBD1 cannot be checked, as there is no DNA. This CDR3 spans 15 amino acids. The germline CDR1 and CDR2 sequences are SEHNR and FQNEAQ (reference sequence). The full variable domain, in which reference TRBV7-9 and TRBJ2-7 provide the parts outside the CDR3, is DTGVSQNPRHKITKRGQNVTFRCDPISEHNRLYWYRQTLGQGPEFLTYFQNEAQLEKSRLLSDRFSAERPKGSFSTLEIQRTEQGDSAMYLCASSPFQGRVYEQYFGPGTRLTVT.

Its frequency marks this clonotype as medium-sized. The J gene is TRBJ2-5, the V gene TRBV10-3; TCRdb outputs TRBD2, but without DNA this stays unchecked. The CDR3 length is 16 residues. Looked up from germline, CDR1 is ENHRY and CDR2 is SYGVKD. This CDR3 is CATGTGTRGLQETQYF.

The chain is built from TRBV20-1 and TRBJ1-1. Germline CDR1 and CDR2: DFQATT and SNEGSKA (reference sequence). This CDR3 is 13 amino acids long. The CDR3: CSARDAGYTEAFF.

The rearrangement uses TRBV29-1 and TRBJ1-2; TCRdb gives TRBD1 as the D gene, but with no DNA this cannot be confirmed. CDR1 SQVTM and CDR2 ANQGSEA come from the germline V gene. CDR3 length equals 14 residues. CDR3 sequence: CSVEDTGTAHGYTF.

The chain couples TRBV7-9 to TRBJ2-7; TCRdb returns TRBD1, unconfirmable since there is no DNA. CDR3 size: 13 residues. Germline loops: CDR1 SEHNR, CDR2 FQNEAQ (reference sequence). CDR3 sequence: CASSLAGTREQYF.

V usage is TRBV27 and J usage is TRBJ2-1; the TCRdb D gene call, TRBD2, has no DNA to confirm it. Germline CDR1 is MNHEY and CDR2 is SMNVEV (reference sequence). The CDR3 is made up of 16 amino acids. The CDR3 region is CASSPSLSTRFGEQFF.

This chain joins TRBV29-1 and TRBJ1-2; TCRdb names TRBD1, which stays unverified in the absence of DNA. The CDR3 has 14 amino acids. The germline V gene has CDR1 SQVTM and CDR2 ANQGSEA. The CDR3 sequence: CSVEDSTGFYGYTF.

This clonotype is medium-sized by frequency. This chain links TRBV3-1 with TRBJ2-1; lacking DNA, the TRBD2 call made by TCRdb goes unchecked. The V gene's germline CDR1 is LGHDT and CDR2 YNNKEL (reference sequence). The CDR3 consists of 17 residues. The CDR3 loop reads CASSQDSYRAPYNEQFF.

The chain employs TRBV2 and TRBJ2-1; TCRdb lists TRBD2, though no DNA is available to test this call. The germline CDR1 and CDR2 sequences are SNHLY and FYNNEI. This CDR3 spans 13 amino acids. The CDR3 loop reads CASRAGGVAEQFF.

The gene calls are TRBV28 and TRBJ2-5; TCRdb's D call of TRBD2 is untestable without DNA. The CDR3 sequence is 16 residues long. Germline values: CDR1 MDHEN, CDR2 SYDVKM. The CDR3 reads CASSLRTSGSWETQYF.

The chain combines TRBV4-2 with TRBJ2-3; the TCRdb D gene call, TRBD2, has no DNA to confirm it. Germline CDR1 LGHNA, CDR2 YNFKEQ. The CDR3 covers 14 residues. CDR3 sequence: CASSGSGITDTQYF.

Here the CDR3 reads CSVEDLSAGGDTDTQYF. The chain recombines TRBV29-1 with TRBJ2-3; the TRBD1 assignment by TCRdb is unverifiable without DNA. This CDR3 has 17 residues. Per the germline V gene, CDR1 is SQVTM and CDR2 is ANQGSEA.

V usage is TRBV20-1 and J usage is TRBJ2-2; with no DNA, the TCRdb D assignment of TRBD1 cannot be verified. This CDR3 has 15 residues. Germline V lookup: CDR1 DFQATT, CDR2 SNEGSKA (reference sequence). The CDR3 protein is CSARGTSPNTGELFF.